This T cell receptor (beta chain) was profiled in a study of T cell responses to AZD1222 COVID-19 vaccine. The wider study: Analysis merged second doses at about 4 or about 12 weeks. Whole-study results and caveats: When two AZD1222 doses had been given, Spike-specific TCR breadth and depth rose. Seropositive status at baseline applied to only 6 or 7 AZD1222 recipients.

V dropped 1 base and J dropped 1 base, with 11 bases sitting between them. Per the germline V gene, CDR1 is LGHDT and CDR2 is YNNKEL (reference sequence). This CDR3 has 15 residues. Method: immunoSEQ multiplex PCR; TCRdb's copy keeps in-frame clones and lacks some. Found here are about 140,000 clones, under 95% of them singletons; the top ten hold around 3%. In regard to this clone: Its antigen is not known.

The V call is TRBV3-1 (or the pseudogene TRBV3-2), the J call TRBJ2-7, with D uncertain. The origin of this receptor is an adult in good health. This sample comprised peripheral blood, obtained on day 0 of AZD1222 vaccination. In DNA form, the CDR3 reads TGTGCCAGCAGCCAAGTCACGGGCTTATCCTACGAGCAGTACTTC. This encodes CASSQVTGLSYEQYF.